The TCR beta chain described here comes from a study of blood T cell repertoires in COVID-19. Overall study: Acute and convalescent COVID-19 specimens originated in the United States, Italy and Spain. T cells, B-cell-depleted T cells, or PBMCs provided the cDNA or gDNA that served as material.

Germline V gives CDR1 MDHEN, CDR2 SYDVKM. Trimming removed 3 bases at V and 0 bases at J, with 5 bases between. This CDR3 is 13 amino acids long. Some clones are missing from TCRdb's copy, which holds only in-frame ones; the method was immunoSEQ multiplex PCR. Of around 380,000 clones in the sample, about four fifths are singletons; the top ten hold around 1%. This clone was seen a few times. The rearrangement links TRBV28 to TRBJ1-1; D is unclear. Sequenced sample: peripheral blood. This TCR was sampled from a human donor with acute or convalescent COVID-19. The donor label of this sample is uncertain. The CDR3 coding sequence is TGTGCCAGCAGTTTTATTTTGAACACTGAAGCTTTCTTT. Its translation is CASSFILNTEAFF.